The entry below describes one T cell receptor (beta chain). This receptor's antigen is unknown. Within one base of it there is no much larger clone, and no base qualities were kept. The data derive from a study of CD8+ T cells in alopecia areata (dated by TCRdb to 2016 to 2018). Study-level background: Treated patients were enrolled in an open-label pilot trial of oral tofacitinib at 5 to 10 mg twice daily for moderate-to-severe alopecia areata. Tofacitinib was administered for 6 to 18 months, and 6 months of follow-up off drug were then conducted to assess delayed response and recurrence. Disease severity in treated patients was measured with the SALT score, which quantifies the percentage of affected scalp surface area. In both human patients and the C3H/HeJ mouse model, the study applied high-throughput TCRbeta sequencing to look at T cell clonal expansion in alopecia areata. Human TCRbeta sequencing covered scalp tissue and sorted CD4+ and CD8+ peripheral blood T cells from patchy and totalis/universalis alopecia areata patients and healthy controls. Patients on tofacitinib were biopsied at baseline and after 4 and 24 weeks of treatment, and several of the patients also had a later scalp biopsy. Clonality in the scalp was compared among normal scalp (n=4), patchy alopecia areata scalp (n=8), and alopecia totalis/universalis scalp (n=8). RNA came from the PAXgene miRNA kit for fixed scalp, the miRNeasy kit for PBMCs, and the RNeasy kit for mouse skin. TCRbeta CDR3 regions were amplified by immunoSEQ multiplex PCR with 35 Vbeta forward and 13 Jbeta reverse primers.

The paper as a whole reports these results and caveats: Tofacitinib significantly decreased scalp clonality and the number of expanded CD8+ clones among the top 100 scalp clones. TCR sequences shared between patients were less clear than in mice, possibly partly because of HLA diversity in the patient population. Higher clonality and more expanded CD8+ clones were observed in lesional scalp than in normal scalp, particularly in alopecia totalis/universalis, a finding suggestive of antigenic drive. Because the treated cohort was small and included a single nonresponder, larger studies are needed to assess links between baseline CD8+ expansion and response. Many expanded lesional clones were found to persist in scalp and blood during tofacitinib treatment, and relapse after treatment cessation may be partly explained by this persistence. Resident alphabeta T cells in normal human skin are also sequenced, complicating scalp TCR repertoire analysis, unlike mouse skin dominated by gammadelta T cells.

The library was obtained by the immunoSEQ multiplex PCR assay. For TCR sequencing, RNA was extracted from every sample and reverse transcribed into cDNA to serve as template. SuperScript III was used to make first-strand cDNA, primed with a 2:1 mix of oligo-dT and random hexamers. A synthetic immune receptor repertoire was used to gauge amplification bias, and whatever bias remained was removed computationally. On the study's bioinformatics: Raw reads were preprocessed to remove errors, and CDR3 was defined according to IMGT conventions as the region from the conserved cysteine to phenylalanine. To get clonality, Shannon entropy was normalized by log2 of the number of productive unique TCRs and the result was subtracted from 1. CD4 or CD8 identity of scalp clones was inferred by cross-referencing scalp TCRbeta sequences with sorted blood CD4 and CD8 repertoires. What TCRdb holds here is the immuneACCESS table cut down to in-frame rearrangements. Part of the clones is not present; checked against another copy, under half of the missing clones reflect an unresolved V gene, and the others are unexplained. Clone size and V and J calls were adopted from that table, with D and trimming inferred from the DNA. The sample table records about 90,000 clones; roughly 45% of these occur just once. The ten largest clonotypes hold more than 15% of the sample.

This sample's time point label indicates: less than 25 weeks on oral tofacitinib. The treatment or condition label on this specimen signifies: oral pan-JAK inhibitor, 5-10 mg twice daily. From alopecia areata patients, peripheral blood was collected along with lesional scalp punch biopsies. PBMCs were isolated by density centrifugation and stained for CD3, CD4 and CD8, and CD4+ and CD8+ T cells were sorted on a FACSAria. V is shortened by 6 bases, J by 2 bases, and the region joining them spans 10 bases. Including cysteine and phenylalanine, the CDR3 has 13 amino acids. Only CDR3 DNA remains: 39 bases, in frame from the first base. As encoded in the germline V gene, CDR1 is SQVTM while CDR2 is ANQGSEA.

Sequenced material: CD8+ T cells sorted from blood, taken at week 24, from a patient treated with tofacitinib. The sequence was obtained from a human donor with alopecia areata. The V gene is TRBV29-1 and the J gene is TRBJ2-2, with TRBD2 as a weak D call on 6 bases. For the CDR3, the sequence is CSVGRDNTGELFF. The DNA sequence follows: TGCAGCGTGGGGCGGGATAACACCGGGGAGCTGTTTTTT.